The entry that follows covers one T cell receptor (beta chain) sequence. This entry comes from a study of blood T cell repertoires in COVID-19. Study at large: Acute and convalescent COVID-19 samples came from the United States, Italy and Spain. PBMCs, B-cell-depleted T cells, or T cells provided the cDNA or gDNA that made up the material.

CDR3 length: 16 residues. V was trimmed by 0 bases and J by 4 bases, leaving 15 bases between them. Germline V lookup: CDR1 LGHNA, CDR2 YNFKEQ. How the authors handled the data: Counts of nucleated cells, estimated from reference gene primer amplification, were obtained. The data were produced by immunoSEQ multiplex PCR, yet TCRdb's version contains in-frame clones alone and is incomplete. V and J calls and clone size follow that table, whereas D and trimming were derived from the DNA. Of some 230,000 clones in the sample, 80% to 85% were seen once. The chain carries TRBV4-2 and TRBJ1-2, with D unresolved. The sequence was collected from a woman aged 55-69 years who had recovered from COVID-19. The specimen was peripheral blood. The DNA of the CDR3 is TGTGCCAGCAGCCAAGATCGGACGGGGTTGGGCTATGGCTACACCTTC. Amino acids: CASSQDRTGLGYGYTF.